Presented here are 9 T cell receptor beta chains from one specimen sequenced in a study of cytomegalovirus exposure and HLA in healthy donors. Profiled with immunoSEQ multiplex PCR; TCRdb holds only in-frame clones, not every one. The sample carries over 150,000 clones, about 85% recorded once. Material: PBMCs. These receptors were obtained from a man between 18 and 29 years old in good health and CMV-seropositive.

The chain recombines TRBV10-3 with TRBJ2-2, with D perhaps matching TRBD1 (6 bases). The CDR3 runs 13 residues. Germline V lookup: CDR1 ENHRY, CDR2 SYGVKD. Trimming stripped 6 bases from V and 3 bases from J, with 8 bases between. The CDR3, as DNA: TGTGCCATCAGACAGGGAGACACCGGGGAGCTGTTTTTT. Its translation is CAIRQGDTGELFF.

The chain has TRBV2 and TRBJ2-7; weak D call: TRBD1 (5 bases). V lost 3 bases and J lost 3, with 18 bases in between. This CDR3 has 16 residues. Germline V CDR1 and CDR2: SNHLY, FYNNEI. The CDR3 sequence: CASSDMLTGDIYEQYF. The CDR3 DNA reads TGTGCCAGCAGTGATATGTTAACAGGCGATATCTACGAGCAGTACTTC.

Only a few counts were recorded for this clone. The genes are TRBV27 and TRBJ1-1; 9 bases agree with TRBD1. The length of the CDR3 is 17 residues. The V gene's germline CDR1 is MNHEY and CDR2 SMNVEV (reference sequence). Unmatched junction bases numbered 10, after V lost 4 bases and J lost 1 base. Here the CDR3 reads CASSSRRTGVSNTEAFF. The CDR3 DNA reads TGTGCCAGCAGTTCGCGAAGGACAGGGGTTTCGAACACTGAAGCTTTCTTT.

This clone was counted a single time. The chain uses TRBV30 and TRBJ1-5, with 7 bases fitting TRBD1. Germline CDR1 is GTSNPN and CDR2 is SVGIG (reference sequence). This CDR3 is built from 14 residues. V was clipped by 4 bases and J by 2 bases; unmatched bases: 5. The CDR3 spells CAWNRGQGNQPQHF. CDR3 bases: TGTGCCTGGAACAGGGGTCAGGGCAATCAGCCCCAGCATTTT.

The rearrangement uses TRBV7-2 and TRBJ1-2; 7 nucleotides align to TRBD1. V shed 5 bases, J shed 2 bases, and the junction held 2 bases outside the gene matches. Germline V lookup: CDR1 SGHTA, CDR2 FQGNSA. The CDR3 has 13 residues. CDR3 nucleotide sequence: TGTGCCAGCAGCCAGGGACAGAACTATGGCTACACCTTC. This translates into CASSQGQNYGYTF.

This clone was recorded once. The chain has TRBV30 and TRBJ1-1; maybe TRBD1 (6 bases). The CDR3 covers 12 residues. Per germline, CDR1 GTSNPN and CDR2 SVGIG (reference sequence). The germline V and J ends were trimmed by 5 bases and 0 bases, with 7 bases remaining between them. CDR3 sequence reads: CAWGQMNTEAFF. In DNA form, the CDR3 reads TGTGCCTGGGGACAGATGAACACTGAAGCTTTCTTT.

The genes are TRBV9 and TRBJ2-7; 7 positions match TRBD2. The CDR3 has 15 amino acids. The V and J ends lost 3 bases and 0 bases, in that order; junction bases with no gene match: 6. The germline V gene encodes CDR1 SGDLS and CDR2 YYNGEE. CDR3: CASSADRDYSYEQYF. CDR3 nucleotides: TGTGCCAGCAGCGCAGACCGGGACTACTCCTACGAGCAGTACTTC.

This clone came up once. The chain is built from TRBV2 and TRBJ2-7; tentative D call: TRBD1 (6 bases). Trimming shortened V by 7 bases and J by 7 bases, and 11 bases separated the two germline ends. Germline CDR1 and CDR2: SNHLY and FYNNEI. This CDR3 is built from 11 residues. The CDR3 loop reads CASTTGNEQYF. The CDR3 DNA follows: TGTGCCAGCACAACAGGGAATGAGCAGTACTTC.

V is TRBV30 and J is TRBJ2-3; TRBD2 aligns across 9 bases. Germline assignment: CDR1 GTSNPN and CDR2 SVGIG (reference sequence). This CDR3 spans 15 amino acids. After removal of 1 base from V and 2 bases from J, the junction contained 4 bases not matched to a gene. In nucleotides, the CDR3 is TGTGCCTGGAGTGGACTAGCGGAGTACACAGATACGCAGTATTTT. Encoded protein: CAWSGLAEYTDTQYF.